Shown below are 3 T cell receptor delta chains from a single sample sequenced in a study of γδ T cells in repeated Plasmodium falciparum infection. Vgamma9/Vdelta2+ and Vdelta2-negative gammadelta T cells were flow-sorted from PBMC for bulk sequencing. TCRdb used CATT to re-call clones from the multiplex PCR reads. Of approximately 93,000 delta-chain clones listed, approximately 1% were seen once; the top ten hold roughly 9.5%. Sequencing was carried out using gamma-delta T cells from blood. These receptors originate from a pool of human donors (malaria-infected and uninfected, not separated).

With respect to this clone: A far larger clone is only one base removed, so a read error is likely. Other nucleotide sequences from this sample produce the same CDR3. The J gene is TRDJ1, the V gene TRDV2; maybe TRDD3 (6 bases). No J segment appears in TCRdb, so it was assigned here by matching the sequence to germline. The CDR3 has 18 residues. Germline lookup yields CDR1 GEAIGNYY and CDR2 EKD. V dropped 2 bases and J dropped 2 bases, with 23 bases sitting between them. Here the CDR3 reads CACDKGDTATSQTDKLIF. CDR3 nucleotides: TGTGCCTGTGACAAGGGAGATACGGCCACATCGCAGACCGATAAACTCATCTTT.

Points on this clone: A far larger clone is only one base removed, so a read error is likely. Within the sample, other DNA sequences also encode this same CDR3. The rearrangement joins TRDV2 to TRDJ1, with 10 nucleotides matching TRDD3. TCRdb does not report a J gene; here it was assigned by matching the DNA to germline references. CDR1 and CDR2 from the germline V gene are GEAIGNYY and EKD. Losses at the gene ends were 3 bases for V and 1 base for J; bases not matched to a gene: 7. The CDR3 spans 16 residues. The CDR3 DNA sequence: TGTGCCTGTGACTCACTGGGGGATTCCGCCACCGATAAACTCATCTTT. Translated, it gives CACDSLGDSATDKLIF.

This clone was seen a few times. With a much larger clone just one base away, this may be a read error. The CDR3 reads CALRETLGDYGHTDKLIF. Written as DNA, the CDR3 is TGTGCTCTTAGGGAAACCCTGGGGGATTACGGGCACACCGATAAACTCATCTTT. The rearrangement links TRDV1 to TRDJ1, with 9 positions matching TRDD3. Per germline, CDR1 TSWWSYY and CDR2 QGS. The length of the CDR3 is 18 residues.